This T cell receptor (beta chain) was identified in a study of siplizumab effects on memory and regulatory T cells. Trimming shortened V by 2 bases and J by 2 bases, and 15 bases separated the two germline ends. The CDR3 has 17 residues. The germline V gene encodes CDR1 LGHNT and CDR2 FRNRAP. For this clone: Its antigen is currently unknown.

Broader study findings: Versus around 30% in controls, the mappable alloreactive CD4+ clones averaged nearly 70% Treg-derived with siplizumab. The apparent diversity of naive T cells exceeded that of memory cells, and naive T cells seemed to make a major contribution to the alloresponse. Siplizumab cultures yielded proliferating Tregs whose suppressive function was not confirmed.

Profiling relied on immunoSEQ multiplex PCR, and the TCRdb table lists in-frame clones only, not all of them. This table holds tens of thousands of clones, roughly 89% found once. The sample consisted of CD8+ T cells sorted from blood. The receptor comes from a human donor in good health. The chain links TRBV12-5 to TRBJ2-2, with a possible D match to TRBD1 (6 bases). CDR3 bases: TGTGCTAGTGGTTTGTCGGCCGGGACACTCAACACCGGGGAGCTGTTTTTT. Its protein product is CASGLSAGTLNTGELFF.